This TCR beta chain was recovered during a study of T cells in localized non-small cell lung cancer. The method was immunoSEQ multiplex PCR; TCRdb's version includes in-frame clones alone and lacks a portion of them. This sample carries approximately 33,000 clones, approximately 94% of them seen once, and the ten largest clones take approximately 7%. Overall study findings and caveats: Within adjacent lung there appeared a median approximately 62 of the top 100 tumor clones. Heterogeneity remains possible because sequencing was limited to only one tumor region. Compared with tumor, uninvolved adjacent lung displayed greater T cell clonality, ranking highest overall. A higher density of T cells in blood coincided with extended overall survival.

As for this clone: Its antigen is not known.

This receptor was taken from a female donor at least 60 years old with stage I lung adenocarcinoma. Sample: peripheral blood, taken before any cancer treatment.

The CDR3 reads CASTRGPSYNEQFF. The CDR3 nucleotides read TGTGCCAGCACGAGGGGCCCGTCCTACAATGAGCAGTTCTTC. V gene TRBV6-1 combines with J gene TRBJ2-1; D possibly matches TRBD1 or TRBD2 (5 bases each). Germline V gives CDR1 MNHNS, CDR2 SASEGT. Trimming removed 7 bases from V and 1 base from J, with 11 bases in between. This CDR3 is built from 14 residues.